The sequence of this TCR beta chain was determined in a study of post-analysis software for immune sequencing data. Study context: Disease trajectories encompassed relapsing-remitting, secondary progressive and progressive-relapsing multiple sclerosis. Study-level findings and limits: Comparison of patients with controls showed five TRBV segments more frequent in patients, TRBV5-6, TRBV5-1 and TRBV20-1 among them. By F measure, samples from a shared preparation batch strongly co-clustered. The study found significantly lower normalized Chao1 diversity in multiple sclerosis patients than in controls.

The authors incorporated unique molecular identifiers into the TCR beta cDNA libraries. A population of 1 to 10 million T cells gave rise to about half a million cDNA molecules. TCRdb recomputed calls from the PCR reads with MiXCR, one row per CDR3 protein. The sample holds some 700,000 distinct CDR3 sequences; approximately 60% are singletons and the top ten take around 11%. As to this clonotype: The antigen is undetermined.

The CDR3 consists of 15 residues. Trimming pared 3 bases from V and 0 bases from J, leaving 9 bases between. V usage is TRBV12-3 or TRBV12-4 and J usage is TRBJ2-1; D gene uncertain. Sequencing used blood. The clonotype was recovered from a girl under 10 years old with multiple sclerosis. The CDR3 DNA reads TGTGCCAGCAGTTTCCACCAGAGCTCCTACAATGAGCAGTTCTTC. Translating it yields CASSFHQSSYNEQFF.